This T cell receptor (beta chain) was found in a study of cytomegalovirus exposure and HLA in healthy donors. Study-level results: Clusters of TCRs from the first cohort tended to co-occur in the approximately 120 validation repertoires (as a later analysis found). It was confirmed in vitro that a few of the CMV-associated chains were specific for CMV antigens.

The CDR3 is 15 residues long. The V gene lost 5 bases and the J gene lost 0 bases, with 13 bases spanning the gap. The germline V gene encodes CDR1 MNHEY and CDR2 SMNVEV (reference sequence). A note on this clone: The antigen is unknown.

The table came from immunoSEQ multiplex PCR; TCRdb's copy has only in-frame clones and leaves some out. The sample holds about 95,000 clones; 85% are singletons and the top ten take roughly 20%. This receptor was taken from a man aged 18 to 29 in good health and CMV-seropositive. The chain uses TRBV27 and TRBJ1-1; possibly TRBD1 for D (6 bases). Sequencing was carried out using PBMCs. The CDR3 reads CASSPGQMLNTEAFF. CDR3 bases: TGTGCCAGCAGTCCAGGACAGATGCTGAACACTGAAGCTTTCTTT.